This T cell receptor (beta chain) was profiled in a study of blood T cell repertoires in COVID-19 (dated by TCRdb to about 2020). For the wider study: The collaborator samples originated in the United States, Italy and Spain and spanned the acute and convalescent phases of COVID-19. The material from the prospective study consisted of cDNA or gDNA derived from T cells, B-cell-depleted T cells, or PBMCs. The dataset comprised deeply sampled blood TCRbeta repertoires from subjects exposed to, actively infected with, or recovered from COVID-19. The repertoires were made available in a free public database intended to serve as a resource for research on the immune response to SARS-CoV-2. Samples came from the ongoing ImmuneRACE study (first 160 participants) plus 1,254 subjects from 6 global collaborators. Sample metadata almost always included a de-identified subject ID, COVID-19 status, age in years and sex. Where available, HLA class I and class II types were taken from metadata supplied by the sample provider and were not determined by assay-based typing. Paper-wide results and their limitations: The amount of clinical and demographic metadata varied by source and participant and was provided uncurated.

CDR1 KGHSH and CDR2 LQKENI were looked up in the germline V gene. The CDR3 sequence holds 14 residues, the cysteine and phenylalanine included. Only the CDR3 part of the read is kept: 42 bases, read in frame from the first base. V is clipped by 2 bases and J by 2 bases, and the sequence between their germline boundaries is 7 bases long. Each collaborating institution followed its own protocols to collect whole blood in K2EDTA tubes. Collaborator samples were shipped for TCRbeta analysis as frozen whole blood, isolated PBMCs, or DNA extracted from either sample type. With regard to this clone: Its antigen remains undetermined. It has no much larger one-base neighbor in the sample; base qualities were not kept.

TCRbeta CDR3 regions were amplified from genomic DNA using the immunoSEQ Assay, a bias-controlled multiplex PCR. In the authors' own workflow: The number of nucleated cells in each sample was estimated from the amplification of reference gene primers within the assay. To quantify the absolute abundance of each unique TCRbeta CDR3 rearrangement, sequence reads were collapsed and filtered. Productive Simpson clonality was computed per sample as the square root of Simpson's diversity index over productive rearrangements. The source is immuneACCESS, and TCRdb retained only in-frame sequences with V and J called. Part of the clones is not carried over; for the studies checked, unresolved V genes explain less than half of this, and the remainder is unexplained. The V and J calls and clone size are taken from that table; D and trimming were inferred from the DNA. This sample has 75,000 to 80,000 clones in its table, and around 91% of those were observed once. In total, the top ten clones hold around 5.4% of the sample.

Sequenced sample: peripheral blood. The sequence is built from TRBV18 and TRBJ2-1; a tentative D call is TRBD1 (5 bases match). This sequence was found in a human donor in a cohort sampled during active COVID-19. The CDR3 corresponds to CASSPRTTYNEQFF. The DNA sequence is TGTGCCAGCTCACCAAGGACAACCTACAATGAGCAGTTCTTC. Joined to the reference TRBV18 and TRBJ2-1 proteins, this CDR3 gives the full variable domain: NAGVMQNPRHLVRRRGQEARLRCSPMKGHSHVYWYRQLPEEGLKFMVYLQKENIIDESGMPKERFSAEFPKEGPSILRIQQVVRGDSAAYFCASSPRTTYNEQFFGPGTRLTVL.